This T cell receptor (beta chain) was captured by sequencing in a study of monozygotic twins with inflammatory bowel disease. Details on this clonotype: Its antigen is not identified.

Every single donor had an approximately 2.3 ml blood sample drawn. This CDR3 region has 12 residues. Germline V gene data show CDR1 as DFQATT and CDR2 as SNEGSKA (reference sequence). For every sample, eight separate reactions were used to make cDNA. TCRdb reprocessed the 5' RACE reads, keeping one entry per CDR3 protein, no DNA. The sample table sets out some 450,000 distinct CDR3 sequences. Findings of the study overall: Backing was not found for a single strong signal or clonotype associated with IBD.

Sequencing was done on a sample of blood. J is TRBJ2-3 and V is TRBV20-1; TCRdb's D call, TRBD1, is unchecked because there is no DNA. This TCR came from a human donor with ulcerative colitis or Crohn's disease, or a healthy co-twin of an affected twin (not recorded which). CDR3 protein: CSASRSTDTQYF.